Listed below are T cell receptor beta chains from one sample, sequenced in a study of T-cell memory formation after mild COVID-19. TCRdb fed the 5' RACE reads into MiXCR, producing one record per CDR3 protein. The sample contains about 170,000 distinct CDR3 sequences, 10% to 15% of which appear only once. The specimen was PBMCs or a T cell subset sorted from them (not recorded which). The receptors shown here come from a man younger than 35 who had mild COVID-19 (a few samples of this study predate the infection). Cell type and time point are not known. Both conserved end residues are part of each CDR3. A D gene is named only where the DNA matches it firmly. Size is stated for part of the rows, as once, few or many counts, or as a class when the clone is expanded.

TRBV28	TRBD1	many	TRBJ2-2	CASIGQGRTGELFF	TGTGCCAGCATTGGACAGGGACGAACCGGGGAGCTGTTTTTT
TRBV7-2	-	-	TRBJ2-7	CASSPGLSLSYEQYF	TGTGCCAGCAGCCCGGGACTTTCCCTCTCCTACGAGCAGTACTTC
TRBV9	-	few	TRBJ2-5	CASSDGTTIQETQYF	TGTGCCAGCAGCGACGGGACGACAATTCAAGAGACCCAGTACTTC
TRBV7-3	-	few	TRBJ2-3	CASSLMGLRSSTDTQYF	TGTGCCAGCAGCTTAATGGGTTTGCGATCTAGCACAGATACGCAGTATTTT
TRBV5-1	-	-	TRBJ2-5	CASSLNTGEETQYF	TGCGCCAGCAGCTTGAATACGGGGGAAGAGACCCAGTACTTC
TRBV5-6	TRBD1	-	TRBJ1-6	CASSSGTGWSPLHF	TGTGCCAGCAGCTCCGGGACAGGGTGGTCACCCCTCCACTTT
TRBV4-2	TRBD2	few	TRBJ2-3	CASSQDGAGGFTDTQYF	TGTGCCAGCAGCCAAGATGGGGCGGGGGGGTTCACAGATACGCAGTATTTT
TRBV7-2	-	few	TRBJ1-5	CASSPSKGFQPQHF	TGTGCCAGCAGCCCTTCGAAGGGATTTCAGCCCCAGCATTTT
TRBV20-1	-	-	TRBJ1-4	CSARVGTGNEKLFF	TGCAGTGCTAGAGTCGGTACAGGGAATGAAAAACTGTTTTTT
TRBV25-1	TRBD1	-	TRBJ1-5	CASSGTGEGQPQHF	TGTGCCAGCAGTGGGACAGGGGAGGGGCAGCCCCAGCATTTT
TRBV2	TRBD1	-	TRBJ1-2	CASRYLGQGNTF	TGTGCCAGCAGATACTTGGGACAGGGCAACACCTTC
TRBV6-6	-	few	TRBJ1-6	CASSYMGPRNHSPLHF	TGTGCCAGCAGTTACATGGGTCCGCGGAATCATTCACCCCTCCACTTT
TRBV10-3	-	-	TRBJ1-2	CAIRGGTTSLNYGYTF	TGTGCCATCAGGGGAGGCACAACATCTCTAAACTATGGCTACACCTTC
TRBV19	-	-	TRBJ2-3	CASSIDRWPDTQYF	TGTGCCAGTAGTATAGATCGGTGGCCAGATACGCAGTATTTT
TRBV5-5	TRBD1	-	TRBJ2-1	CASSAGTGMYNEQFF	TGTGCCAGCAGCGCCGGGACAGGGATGTACAATGAGCAGTTCTTC
TRBV28	TRBD1	few	TRBJ2-3	CASSTTGGGADTQYF	TGTGCCAGCAGCACAACAGGGGGCGGCGCAGATACGCAGTATTTT
TRBV5-1	-	many	TRBJ2-3	CASSLDGATDTQYF	TGCGCCAGCAGCTTGGACGGGGCCACAGATACGCAGTATTTT
TRBV11-2	TRBD2	few	TRBJ2-3	CASSFAGGAATDTQYF	TGTGCCAGCAGCTTTGCGGGGGGCGCGGCGACAGATACGCAGTATTTT
TRBV5-1	-	-	TRBJ1-1	CASSLRGPNTEAFF	TGCGCCAGCAGCTTGCGGGGCCCTAACACTGAAGCTTTCTTT
TRBV4-2	-	-	TRBJ2-2	CASSQEPHDRGELFF	TGTGCCAGCAGCCAAGAGCCCCACGATAGAGGGGAGCTGTTTTTT
TRBV20-1	TRBD1	-	TRBJ1-5	CSASPPGDSQPQHF	TGCAGTGCCAGCCCCCCAGGGGACAGCCAGCCCCAGCATTTT
TRBV4-2	-	-	TRBJ1-1	CASSIQGNEGEAFF	TGTGCCAGCAGCATACAGGGTAATGAGGGTGAAGCTTTCTTT
TRBV5-1	-	-	TRBJ2-2	CASSQGLGWFMNTGELFF	TGCGCCAGCAGCCAGGGACTGGGATGGTTCATGAACACCGGGGAGCTGTTTTTT
TRBV28	-	-	TRBJ2-4	CASSLLGNEAKNIQYF	TGTGCCAGCAGTTTATTGGGCAACGAGGCCAAAAACATTCAGTACTTC
TRBV28	TRBD1	few	TRBJ1-1	CASRRQGSTEAFF	TGTGCCAGCAGGCGACAGGGGTCCACTGAAGCTTTCTTT
TRBV11-3	TRBD2	few	TRBJ2-1	CASSLGPTSGTYNEQFF	TGTGCCAGCAGCTTGGGACCTACTAGCGGGACCTACAATGAGCAGTTCTTC
TRBV7-9	TRBD1	many	TRBJ2-5	CASSLPRDRGLETQYF	TGTGCCAGCAGCCTCCCCCGGGACAGGGGTTTGGAGACCCAGTACTTC
TRBV5-1	-	many	TRBJ2-5	CASSLEKQGSQETQYF	TGCGCCAGCAGCTTGGAAAAACAGGGTAGCCAAGAGACCCAGTACTTC
TRBV6-5	-	few	TRBJ2-5	CASSFRGAISETQYF	TGTGCCAGCAGTTTTAGGGGGGCCATTTCAGAGACCCAGTACTTC
TRBV7-3	TRBD2	few	TRBJ2-1	CASSGAGGREQFF	TGTGCCAGCAGCGGAGCGGGGGGGCGCGAGCAGTTCTTC
TRBV24-1	-	-	TRBJ2-1	CATSDSTGTSYNEQFF	TGTGCCACCAGTGATAGCACCGGGACAAGTTACAATGAGCAGTTCTTC
TRBV3-1	-	few	TRBJ1-1	CASSTRTRTEAFF	TGTGCCAGCAGCACCCGGACGCGCACTGAAGCTTTCTTT
TRBV28	TRBD1	few	TRBJ1-1	CAGQGARNTEAFF	TGTGCCGGTCAGGGGGCTCGAAACACTGAAGCTTTCTTT
TRBV2	-	-	TRBJ2-5	CASSKKETQYF	TGTGCCAGCAGCAAAAAAGAGACCCAGTACTTC
TRBV7-3	-	-	TRBJ2-2	CASSHTTNINTGELFF	TGTGCCAGCAGCCATACGACTAACATAAACACCGGGGAGCTGTTTTTT
TRBV5-1	-	many	TRBJ2-2	CASSLLGGEELFF	TGCGCCAGCAGCCTCCTAGGGGGGGAGGAGCTGTTTTTT
TRBV10-3	-	few	TRBJ2-7	CAIRADYEQYF	TGTGCCATCAGAGCGGACTACGAGCAGTACTTC
TRBV6-5	TRBD1	-	TRBJ1-1	CASSYSKTGTTEAFF	TGTGCCAGCAGTTACTCTAAGACAGGGACGACTGAAGCTTTCTTT
TRBV6-6	TRBD2	few	TRBJ2-2	CASVPAGAQNTGELFF	TGTGCCAGCGTACCAGCGGGGGCACAGAACACCGGGGAGCTGTTTTTT
TRBV6-6	-	few	TRBJ2-1	CASGHEQFF	TGTGCCAGCGGACATGAGCAGTTCTTC
TRBV6-6	-	-	TRBJ1-1	CASSHLGTADTEAFF	TGTGCCAGCAGTCATCTGGGGACCGCCGACACTGAAGCTTTCTTT
TRBV20-1	-	-	TRBJ2-7	CSATVGAEGEQYF	TGCAGTGCTACTGTCGGGGCGGAAGGCGAGCAGTACTTC
TRBV4-3	-	many	TRBJ2-3	CASSQAPDSQKYF	TGCGCCAGCAGCCAAGCCCCGGACTCCCAAAAGTATTTT
TRBV5-1	-	-	TRBJ2-1	CASSPGPWPLEQFF	TGCGCCAGCAGCCCCGGCCCCTGGCCTCTTGAGCAGTTCTTC
TRBV4-3	TRBD1	-	TRBJ1-4	CASSSRPKGAGEKLFF	TGCGCCAGCAGCTCCCGGCCGAAGGGGGCCGGTGAAAAACTGTTTTTT
TRBV7-3	-	-	TRBJ2-2	CASSRTAGELFF	TGTGCCAGCAGTCGGACAGCCGGGGAGCTGTTTTTT
TRBV27	TRBD1	-	TRBJ1-5	CASSLAGGRFGNQPQHF	TGTGCCAGCAGTTTAGCAGGGGGCCGGTTCGGCAATCAGCCCCAGCATTTT
TRBV6-5	-	few	TRBJ2-3	CASSRGFSTDTQYF	TGTGCCAGCAGTCGTGGGTTCTCAACAGATACGCAGTATTTT
TRBV24-1	TRBD1	many	TRBJ2-5	CATSGTGGSETQYF	TGTGCCACCTCCGGGACAGGGGGTTCGGAGACCCAGTACTTC
TRBV6-2/TRBV6-3	-	-	TRBJ2-3	CASSQGPDTDTQYF	TGTGCCAGCAGTCAGGGGCCCGACACAGATACGCAGTATTTT
TRBV14	-	few	TRBJ2-2	CASSQSLNTGELFF	TGTGCCAGCAGCCAGTCACTAAACACCGGGGAGCTGTTTTTT
TRBV3-1	-	few	TRBJ2-2	CASSQGAGDTGELFF	TGTGCCAGCAGCCAAGGCGCAGGGGATACCGGGGAGCTGTTTTTT
TRBV12-3/TRBV12-4	TRBD1	few	TRBJ1-2	CASSRQGRNGYTF	TGTGCCAGCAGCAGACAGGGAAGGAACGGCTACACCTTC
TRBV7-7	-	few	TRBJ2-2	CAIPGKSAVNTGELFF	TGTGCTATCCCGGGCAAAAGCGCAGTAAACACCGGGGAGCTGTTTTTT